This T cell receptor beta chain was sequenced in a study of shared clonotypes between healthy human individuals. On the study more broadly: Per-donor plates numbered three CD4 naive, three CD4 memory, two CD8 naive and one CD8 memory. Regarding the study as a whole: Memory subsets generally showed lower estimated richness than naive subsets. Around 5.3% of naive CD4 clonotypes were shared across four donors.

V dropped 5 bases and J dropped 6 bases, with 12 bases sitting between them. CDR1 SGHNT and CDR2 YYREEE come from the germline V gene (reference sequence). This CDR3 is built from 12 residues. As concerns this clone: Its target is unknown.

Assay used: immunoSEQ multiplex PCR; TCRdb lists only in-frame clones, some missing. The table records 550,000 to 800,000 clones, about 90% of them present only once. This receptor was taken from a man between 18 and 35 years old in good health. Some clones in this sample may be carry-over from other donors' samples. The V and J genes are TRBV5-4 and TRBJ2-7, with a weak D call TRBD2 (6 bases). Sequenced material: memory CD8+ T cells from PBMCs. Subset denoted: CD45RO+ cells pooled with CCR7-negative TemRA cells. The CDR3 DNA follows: TGTGCCAGCAGTTGGGGGGACTCCGAGCAGTACTTC. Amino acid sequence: CASSWGDSEQYF.